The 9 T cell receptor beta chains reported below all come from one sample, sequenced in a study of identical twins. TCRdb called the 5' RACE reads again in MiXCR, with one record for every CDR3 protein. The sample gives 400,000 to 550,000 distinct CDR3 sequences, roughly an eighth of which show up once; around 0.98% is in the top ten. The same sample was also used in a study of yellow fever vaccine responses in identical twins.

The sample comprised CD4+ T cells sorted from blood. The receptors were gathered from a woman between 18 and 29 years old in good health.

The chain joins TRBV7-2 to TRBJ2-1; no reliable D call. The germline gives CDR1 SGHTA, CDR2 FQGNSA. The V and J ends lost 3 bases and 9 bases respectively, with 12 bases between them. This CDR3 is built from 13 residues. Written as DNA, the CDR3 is TGTGCCAGCAGCTTCATAGGGCGGATTGAGCAGTTCTTC. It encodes CASSFIGRIEQFF.

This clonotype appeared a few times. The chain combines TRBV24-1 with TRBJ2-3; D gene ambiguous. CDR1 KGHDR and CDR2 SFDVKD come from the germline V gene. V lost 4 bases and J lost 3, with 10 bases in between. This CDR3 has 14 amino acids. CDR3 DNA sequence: TGTGCCACCAGTGACTTGGCCGATACAGATACGCAGTATTTT. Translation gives CATSDLADTDTQYF.

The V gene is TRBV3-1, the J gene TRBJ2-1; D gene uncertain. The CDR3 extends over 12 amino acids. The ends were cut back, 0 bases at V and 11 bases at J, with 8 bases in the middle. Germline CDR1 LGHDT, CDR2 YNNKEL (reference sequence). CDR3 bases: TGTGCCAGCAGCCAAGATCCTGGAAAGCAGTTCTTC. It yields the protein CASSQDPGKQFF.

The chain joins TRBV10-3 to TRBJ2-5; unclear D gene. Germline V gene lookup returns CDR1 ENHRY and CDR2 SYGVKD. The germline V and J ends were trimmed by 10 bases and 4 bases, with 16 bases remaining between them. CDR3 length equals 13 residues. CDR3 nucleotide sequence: TGTGCCAGTCGCCGACTGCCTCGAGAGACCCAGTACTTC. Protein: CASRRLPRETQYF.

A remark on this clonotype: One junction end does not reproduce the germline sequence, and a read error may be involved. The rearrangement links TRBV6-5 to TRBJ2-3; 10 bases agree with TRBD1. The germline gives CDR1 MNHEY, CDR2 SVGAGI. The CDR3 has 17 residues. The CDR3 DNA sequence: TGTGCCAACAGTTACCCGACAGGGGGCGGTAGCACAGATACGCAGTATTTT. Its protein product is CANSYPTGGGSTDTQYF.

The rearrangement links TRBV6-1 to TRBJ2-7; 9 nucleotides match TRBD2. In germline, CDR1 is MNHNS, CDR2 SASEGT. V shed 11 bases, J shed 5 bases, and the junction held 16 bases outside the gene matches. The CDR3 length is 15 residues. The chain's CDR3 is CAVSGGPGVLDEQYF. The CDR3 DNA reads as TGTGCCGTAAGCGGGGGGCCCGGGGTATTAGACGAGCAGTACTTC.

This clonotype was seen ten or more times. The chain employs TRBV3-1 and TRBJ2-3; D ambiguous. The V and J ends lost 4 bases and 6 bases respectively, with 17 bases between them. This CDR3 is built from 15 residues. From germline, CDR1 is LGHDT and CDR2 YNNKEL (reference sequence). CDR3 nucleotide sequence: TGTGCCAGCAGCCCTAGGGCAGGACCTGGGGATACGCAGTATTTT. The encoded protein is CASSPRAGPGDTQYF.

Written as DNA, the CDR3 is TGTGCCATCAGTGCGGCCAGCACAGATACGCAGTATTTT. It translates to CAISAASTDTQYF. The rearrangement links TRBV10-3 to TRBJ2-3; D unclear. There are 13 residues in the CDR3. Trimming took off 4 bases at V and 0 bases at J, with 5 bases between the two ends. Germline values: CDR1 ENHRY, CDR2 SYGVKD.

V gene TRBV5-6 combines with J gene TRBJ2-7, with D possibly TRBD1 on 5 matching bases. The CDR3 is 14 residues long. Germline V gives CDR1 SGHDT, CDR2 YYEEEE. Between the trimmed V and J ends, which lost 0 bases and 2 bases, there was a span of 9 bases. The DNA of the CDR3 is TGTGCCAGCAGCTTGGGGGGCAACCCCTACGAGCAGTACTTC. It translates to CASSLGGNPYEQYF. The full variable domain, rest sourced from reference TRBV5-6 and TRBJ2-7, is DAGVTQSPTHLIKTRGQQVTLRCSPKSGHDTVSWYQQALGQGPQFIFQYYEEEERQRGNFPDRFSGHQFPNYSSELNVNALLLGDSALYLCASSLGGNPYEQYFGPGTRLTVT.